This TCR beta chain was identified during a study of blood T cells in healthy people across ages. Study findings and constraints: Diversity estimated from one million T cells was considered an underestimate. Among T cells, TCR beta diversity per million cells dropped roughly linearly as age rose.

Remarks on this clonotype: The antigen is not known.

A sample-barcoded 5' primer and a J-beta primer mix were used in a second PCR of roughly 6 to 11 cycles. MiXCR was run by TCRdb on the 5' RACE reads, yielding one entry per CDR3 protein. Among 1.5 million to 2 million distinct CDR3 sequences, roughly 50% were seen once, and the ten largest hold less than 2.5%. V trimming: 4 bases; J trimming: 3 bases; junction bases outside the gene matches: 7. Germline V lookup: CDR1 SGHAT, CDR2 FQNNGV. The CDR3 totals 15 residues. No fewer than 5 micrograms of total RNA were isolated from every sample. Source material: blood. The source of this sequence is a woman between 40 and 55 years old in good health. The rearrangement links TRBV11-2 to TRBJ2-7; 9 bases are a match to TRBD2. The CDR3 sequence: CASSSTGLAYYEQYF. Here the CDR3 DNA reads TGTGCCAGCAGCTCAACGGGACTAGCTTACTACGAGCAGTACTTC.